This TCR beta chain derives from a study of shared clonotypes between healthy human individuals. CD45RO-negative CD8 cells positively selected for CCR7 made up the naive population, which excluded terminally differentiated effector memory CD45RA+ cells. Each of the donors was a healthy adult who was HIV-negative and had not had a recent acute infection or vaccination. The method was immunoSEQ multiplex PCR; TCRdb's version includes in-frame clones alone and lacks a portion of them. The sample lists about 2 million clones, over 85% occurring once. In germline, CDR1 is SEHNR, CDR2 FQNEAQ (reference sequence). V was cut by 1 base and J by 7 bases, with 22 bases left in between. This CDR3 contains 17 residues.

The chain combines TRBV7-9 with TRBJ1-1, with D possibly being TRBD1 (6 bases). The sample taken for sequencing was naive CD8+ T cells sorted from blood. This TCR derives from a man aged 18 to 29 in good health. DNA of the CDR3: TGTGCCAGCAGCTTAGAAGGGGGATACGACCCTGATCGTGAAGCTTTCTTT. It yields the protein CASSLEGGYDPDREAFF.